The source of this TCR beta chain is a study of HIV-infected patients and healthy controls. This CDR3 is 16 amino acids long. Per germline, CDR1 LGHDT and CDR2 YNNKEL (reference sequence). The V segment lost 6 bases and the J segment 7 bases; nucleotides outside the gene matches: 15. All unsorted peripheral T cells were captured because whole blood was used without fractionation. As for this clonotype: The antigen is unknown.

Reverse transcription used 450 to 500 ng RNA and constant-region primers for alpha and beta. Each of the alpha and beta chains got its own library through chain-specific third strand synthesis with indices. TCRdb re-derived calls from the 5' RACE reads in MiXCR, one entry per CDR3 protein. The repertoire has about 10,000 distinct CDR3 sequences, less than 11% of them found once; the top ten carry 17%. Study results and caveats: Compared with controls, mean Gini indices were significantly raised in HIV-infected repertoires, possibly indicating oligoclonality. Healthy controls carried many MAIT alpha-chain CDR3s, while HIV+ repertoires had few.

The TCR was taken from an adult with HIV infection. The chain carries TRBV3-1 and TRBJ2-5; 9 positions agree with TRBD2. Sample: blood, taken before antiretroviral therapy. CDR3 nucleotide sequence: TGTGCCAGCAGATTCGAGGCGGGAGGGCCGGATCGGACCCAGTACTTC. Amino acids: CASRFEAGGPDRTQYF.